This TCR beta chain derives from a study of early T cells in non-severe SARS-CoV-2 infection. Each CDR3 protein gets one entry after TCRdb re-called the 5' RACE reads with MiXCR. The sample records about 67,000 distinct CDR3 sequences, approximately 10% being singletons. V was clipped by 0 bases and J by 7 bases, with 5 bases between them. This CDR3 has 12 residues. Germline CDR1 and CDR2: LGHDT and YNNKEL (reference sequence). The clonotype comes from an adult who was a healthcare worker with PCR-confirmed SARS-CoV-2 infection or an uninfected control (not recorded which). The sample was whole blood. The chain has TRBV3-1 and TRBJ2-3; unclear D gene. CDR3: CASSQDFYTQYF. The CDR3 region has the DNA TGTGCCAGCAGCCAAGATTTTTATACGCAGTATTTT.